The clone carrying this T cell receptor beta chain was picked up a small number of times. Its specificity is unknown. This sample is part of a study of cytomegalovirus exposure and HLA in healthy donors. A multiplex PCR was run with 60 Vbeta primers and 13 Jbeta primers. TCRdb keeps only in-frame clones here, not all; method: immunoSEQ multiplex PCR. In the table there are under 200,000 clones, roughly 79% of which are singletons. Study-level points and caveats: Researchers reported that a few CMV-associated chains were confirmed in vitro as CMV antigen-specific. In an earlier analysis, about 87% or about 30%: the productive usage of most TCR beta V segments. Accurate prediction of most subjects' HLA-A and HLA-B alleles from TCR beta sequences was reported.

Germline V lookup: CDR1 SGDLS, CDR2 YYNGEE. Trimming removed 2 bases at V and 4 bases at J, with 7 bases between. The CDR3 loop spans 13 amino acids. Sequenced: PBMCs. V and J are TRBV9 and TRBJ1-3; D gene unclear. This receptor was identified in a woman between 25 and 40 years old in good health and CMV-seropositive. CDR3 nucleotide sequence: TGTGCCAGCAGCGTGGGCGACGGAAACACCATATATTTT. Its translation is CASSVGDGNTIYF.